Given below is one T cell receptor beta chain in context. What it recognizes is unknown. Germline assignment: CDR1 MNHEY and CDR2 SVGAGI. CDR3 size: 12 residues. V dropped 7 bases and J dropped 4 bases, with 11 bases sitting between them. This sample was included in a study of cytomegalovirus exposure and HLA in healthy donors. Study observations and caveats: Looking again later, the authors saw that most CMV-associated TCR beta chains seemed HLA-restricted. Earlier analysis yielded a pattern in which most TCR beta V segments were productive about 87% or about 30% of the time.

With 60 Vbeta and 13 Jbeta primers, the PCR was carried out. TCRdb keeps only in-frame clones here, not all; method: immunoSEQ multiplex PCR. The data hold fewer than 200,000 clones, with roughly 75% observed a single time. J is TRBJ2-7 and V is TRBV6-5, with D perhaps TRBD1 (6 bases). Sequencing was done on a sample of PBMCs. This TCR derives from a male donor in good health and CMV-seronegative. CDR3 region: CASKDSLYEQYF. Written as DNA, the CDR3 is TGTGCCAGCAAGGACAGCCTATACGAGCAGTACTTC.